This T cell receptor (beta chain) was found in a study of shared clonotypes between healthy human individuals. TCRdb keeps only in-frame clones here, not all; method: immunoSEQ multiplex PCR. This table has just under 350,000 clones, roughly 80% appearing once. Study-wide findings and caveats: Inspection by rarefaction showed sorted-subset sequencing to be incomplete despite large depth.

In the case of this clone: Its antigen remains unknown. As the CDR3 is not closed by the conserved phenylalanine or tryptophan, this likely results from a read error. It is unclear where the CDR3 begins or ends on the DNA, so no DNA is shown, and the CDR3 is as TCRdb lists it.

The CDR3 is 13 residues long, counting both termini. The germline V gene encodes CDR1 LGHNA and CDR2 YNFKEQ. This TCR came from a man aged 30 to 45 in good health. This chain joins TRBV4-2 and TRBJ2-2; TRBD2, as called in the table, went unchecked against the DNA. The specimen was memory CD4+ T cells sorted from blood. This sample's subset: CD45RA-negative fraction. CDR3 region: CASSQGMTSGNPV.